This TCR beta chain came from a study of blood T cell repertoires in COVID-19. At the level of the study: Acute and convalescent COVID-19 specimens originated in the United States, Italy and Spain.

Trimming at V came to 1 base and at J to 7 bases, leaving 8 bases not matched to a gene. Germline values: CDR1 MNHEY, CDR2 SVGEGT. The CDR3 extends over 16 amino acids. This study enrolled people aged roughly 18 to 89 from about two dozen US geographic areas. The method was immunoSEQ multiplex PCR; TCRdb's version includes in-frame clones alone and lacks a portion of them. The repertoire holds about 220,000 clones, with about 80% as singletons. V is TRBV6-2 or TRBV6-3 and J is TRBJ1-2; 11 nucleotides align to TRBD1. The specimen was PBMCs or T cells enriched from blood (not recorded which). This sequence originates from a woman in her 40s with acute COVID-19. The CDR3 region has the DNA TGTGCCAGCAGTTACTTGCCGGAGGACAGGGGGCTTGGCTACACCTTC. The encoded protein is CASSYLPEDRGLGYTF.